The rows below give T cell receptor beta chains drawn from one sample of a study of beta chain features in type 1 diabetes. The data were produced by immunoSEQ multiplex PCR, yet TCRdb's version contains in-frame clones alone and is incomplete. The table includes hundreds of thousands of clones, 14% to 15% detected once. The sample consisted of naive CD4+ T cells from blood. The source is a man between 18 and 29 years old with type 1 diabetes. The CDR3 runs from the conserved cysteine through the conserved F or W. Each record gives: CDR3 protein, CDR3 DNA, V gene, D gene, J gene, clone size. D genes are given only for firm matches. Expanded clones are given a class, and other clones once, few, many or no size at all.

CASSYLGGRVEKLFF,TGTGCCAGCAGTTACCTCGGGGGAAGGGTTGAAAAACTGTTTTTT,TRBV6-5,NA,TRBJ1-4,NA
CASSKGPGQGFDEQFF,TGTGCCAGCAGCAAAGGACCGGGACAGGGGTTCGATGAGCAGTTCTTC,TRBV21-1,NA,TRBJ2-1,few
CASSGQGQETQYF,TGTGCCAGTAGCGGACAGGGACAAGAGACCCAGTACTTC,TRBV19,TRBD1,TRBJ2-5,few
CATTGGGPYNEQFF,TGTGCCACGACCGGGGGGGGGCCCTACAATGAGCAGTTCTTC,TRBV19,TRBD2,TRBJ2-1,few
CASSFLGFERGDTDTQYF,TGTGCCAGCAGCTTCTTAGGTTTCGAGCGGGGGGACACAGATACGCAGTATTTT,TRBV5-4,TRBD2,TRBJ2-3,NA
CASSPIRGRETKNIQYF,TGTGCCAGCAGCCCGATCAGGGGGCGCGAGACCAAAAACATTCAGTACTTC,TRBV11-2,TRBD1,TRBJ2-4,few
CASTGFNYGYTF,TGTGCCAGCACAGGGTTTAACTATGGCTACACCTTC,TRBV6-1,NA,TRBJ1-2,few
CASSSEGAGANVLTF,TGTGCCAGCAGTTCCGAGGGGGCTGGGGCCAACGTCCTGACTTTC,TRBV6-5,NA,TRBJ2-6,few
CASSKPDSRPSYGYTF,TGTGCCAGCAGCAAACCGGACTCGAGACCAAGCTATGGCTACACCTTC,TRBV21-1,NA,TRBJ1-2,few
CAWRGQYNSPLHF,TGTGCCTGGAGGGGACAGTATAATTCACCCCTCCACTTT,TRBV30,TRBD1,TRBJ1-6,NA
CASSPGSSGNTIYF,TGTGCCAGCTCACCAGGGAGCTCTGGAAACACCATATATTTT,TRBV18,NA,TRBJ1-3,NA
CSVESPRGRAFF,TGCAGCGTTGAAAGTCCCAGGGGCCGGGCTTTCTTT,TRBV29-1,NA,TRBJ1-1,NA
CASSRGLYEQYF,TGTGCCAGCAGCCGGGGTCTGTACGAGCAGTACTTC,TRBV21-1,NA,TRBJ2-7,few
CAWSVDTAGGRETQYF,TGTGCCTGGAGTGTAGATACAGCGGGAGGCCGTGAGACCCAGTACTTC,TRBV30,TRBD2,TRBJ2-5,few
CASSFGGARETQYF,TGTGCCAGCAGTTTTGGGGGGGCCCGAGAGACCCAGTACTTC,TRBV28,NA,TRBJ2-5,few
CASSRVTNTEAFF,TGTGCCAGCTCAAGAGTAACGAACACTGAAGCTTTCTTT,TRBV18,NA,TRBJ1-1,NA
CASSYSGLGRNEQFF,TGTGCCAGCAGTTACTCGGGCCTCGGTCGGAATGAGCAGTTCTTC,TRBV6-5,NA,TRBJ2-1,few
CASRRDRGSYGYTF,TGTGCCAGCAGGAGGGACAGGGGAAGCTATGGCTACACCTTC,TRBV2,TRBD1,TRBJ1-2,few
CASSSVPGETQYF,TGCGCCAGCAGCTCCGTTCCGGGGGAGACCCAGTACTTC,TRBV5-1,NA,TRBJ2-5,few
CSVEDTGGKDTQYF,TGCAGCGTTGAAGATACAGGGGGTAAGGATACGCAGTATTTT,TRBV29-1,TRBD1,TRBJ2-3,few
CAADGELFF,TGTGCCGCAGACGGGGAGCTGTTTTTT,TRBV5-5,NA,TRBJ2-2,few
CASSRVPGGDTGELFF,TGTGCCAGCAGCCGAGTTCCAGGGGGTGATACCGGGGAGCTGTTTTTT,TRBV14,TRBD1,TRBJ2-2,NA
CASGVTGKTEAFF,TGCGCCAGCGGGGTAACAGGGAAGACTGAAGCTTTCTTT,TRBV5-1,NA,TRBJ1-1,NA